These 16 T cell receptor beta chains came from one sample sequenced in a study of CD8 T cells in Susac syndrome. Random hexamers were used to reverse transcribe about 0.45 to 1 ug of RNA. MiXCR was run by TCRdb on the immunoSEQ multiplex PCR reads, yielding one entry per CDR3 protein. The data show 110,000 to 150,000 distinct CDR3 sequences, roughly 94% seen once. Specimen: CD8+ T cells from PBMCs. These receptors all come from a human donor in good health.

This chain connects TRBV4-2 to TRBJ2-7, with 14 bases matching TRBD2. There are 17 residues in the CDR3. J gave up 0 bases and V 3 bases, and 4 bases lay outside the gene matches. Germline assignment: CDR1 LGHNA and CDR2 YNFKEQ. CDR3: CASSHVGLAGGSYEQYF. In DNA, the CDR3 is TGTGCCAGCAGCCACGTTGGACTAGCGGGAGGCTCCTACGAGCAGTACTTC.

The DNA of the CDR3 is TGTGCCAGCAGCGTAGAGGCTAGCGGGAGCTCCTACAATGAGCAGTTCTTC. Encoded protein: CASSVEASGSSYNEQFF. This chain connects TRBV9 to TRBJ2-1; 10 bases line up with TRBD2. The CDR3 has 17 residues. Germline CDR1 is SGDLS and CDR2 is YYNGEE. Losses at the gene ends were 0 bases for V and 0 bases for J; bases not matched to a gene: 3.

V gene TRBV2 combines with J gene TRBJ2-2, with TRBD2 matching 9 bases. CDR3 size: 16 residues. V was clipped by 7 bases and J by 4 bases; unmatched bases: 10. Germline V gives CDR1 SNHLY, CDR2 FYNNEI. CDR3: CASTSSGSRGTGELFF. The CDR3 DNA reads as TGTGCCAGCACTAGTAGCGGGAGCCGTGGCACCGGGGAGCTGTTTTTT.

V usage is TRBV30 and J usage is TRBJ1-5, with D unclear. Germline V gene lookup returns CDR1 GTSNPN and CDR2 SVGIG (reference sequence). Trimming stripped 0 bases from V and 4 bases from J, with 7 bases between. The CDR3 totals 13 residues. CDR3 DNA sequence: TGTGCCTGGAGTGTAGCGCCAAATCAGCCCCAGCATTTT. Its protein is CAWSVAPNQPQHF.

The CDR3 region is CASSLSGSGYYEQYF. CDR3 nucleotides: TGCGCCAGCAGCTTGTCAGGCTCCGGCTACTACGAGCAGTACTTC. The rearrangement joins TRBV5-1 to TRBJ2-7, with D unclear. Germline loops: CDR1 SGHRS, CDR2 YFSETQ. V lost 1 base and J 3 bases, leaving 14 bases between the germline ends. CDR3 length equals 15 residues.

V is TRBV30 and J is TRBJ1-1, with D possibly TRBD1 on 5 matching bases. The CDR3 runs to 15 residues. Trimming removed 4 bases from V and 4 bases from J, with 19 bases in between. From germline, CDR1 is GTSNPN and CDR2 SVGIG (reference sequence). The CDR3 DNA is TGTGCCTGGACCGATCGGGGGATGAAGGGCACTGAAGCTTTCTTT. Its protein product is CAWTDRGMKGTEAFF.

V is TRBV15 and J is TRBJ2-1; TRBD2 might be the D (6 bases). Germline assignment: CDR1 LNHNV and CDR2 YYDKDF (reference sequence). The CDR3 has 11 amino acids. V was trimmed by 4 bases and J by 13 bases, leaving 11 bases between them. The CDR3 DNA reads as TGTGCCACCAGCACCGCCGGGACTCAGTTCTTC. Residues: CATSTAGTQFF.

The chain employs TRBV7-8 and TRBJ1-1; D is unclear. Germline assignment: CDR1 SGHVS and CDR2 FQNEAQ. Deletions cut 4 bases from V and 1 base from J, with 10 bases between. The CDR3 totals 14 residues. CDR3 in DNA: TGTGCCAGCAGCTCAGTTGAGGGGAACACTGAAGCTTTCTTT. It is translated as CASSSVEGNTEAFF.

The chain has TRBV6-4 and TRBJ1-2, with TRBD1 identical over 8 bases. V gave up 0 bases and J gave up 2 bases; unmatched junction bases: 11. Germline CDR1 reads MRHNA; CDR2 reads SNTAGT. The CDR3 consists of 18 residues. The CDR3 reads CASSDSEYTGQGNYGYTF. CDR3 bases: TGTGCCAGCAGTGACTCGGAGTATACCGGACAGGGCAACTATGGCTACACCTTC.

This clonotype was seen only a few times. The CDR3 loop is CASSVSGSSYEQYF. The CDR3 region has the DNA TGTGCCAGCAGTGTTAGCGGGTCCTCCTACGAGCAGTACTTC. This rearrangement joins TRBV12-3 or TRBV12-4 to TRBJ2-7, with 7 bases fitting TRBD2. This CDR3 region has 14 residues. Germline trimming cut 5 bases from V and 0 bases from J; bases unmatched to any gene: 4.

This clonotype has just one count. This chain uses TRBV24-1 with TRBJ2-1, with 10 nucleotides matching TRBD1. The ends lost 3 bases at V and 7 bases at J; junction bases unmatched: 5. CDR3 size: 15 residues. Looked up from germline, CDR1 is KGHDR and CDR2 is SFDVKD. In DNA, the CDR3 is TGTGCCACCAGTGATGCGGGACAGGGGTTGAATGAGCAGTTCTTC. Translation gives CATSDAGQGLNEQFF.

V is TRBV7-2 and J is TRBJ2-2, with D uncertain. The CDR3 extends over 15 amino acids. Trimming left V 5 bases short and J 0 bases short, with 10 bases between. Germline V lookup: CDR1 SGHTA, CDR2 FQGNSA. CDR3 DNA sequence: TGTGCCAGCAGCCGGGTCTTCTCGAACACCGGGGAGCTGTTTTTT. This gives the protein CASSRVFSNTGELFF.

J is TRBJ2-7 and V is TRBV28, with 9 bases that match TRBD1. This CDR3 has 15 amino acids. After removal of 5 bases from V and 7 bases from J, the junction contained 12 bases not matched to a gene. The germline V gene has CDR1 MDHEN and CDR2 SYDVKM. The CDR3 coding sequence is TGTGCCAGCAGTCTCGGACAGGGGCCTACGGGAGAGCAGTACTTC. It codes for CASSLGQGPTGEQYF.

CDR3 sequence: CASLPGQGLTEAFF. Written as DNA, the CDR3 is TGTGCCAGCCTCCCCGGGCAGGGCCTGACTGAAGCTTTCTTT. The chain recombines TRBV6-5 with TRBJ1-1; possibly TRBD1 for D (5 bases). This CDR3 comprises 14 residues. V lost 8 bases, J lost 5 bases, and 18 bases lay in between. Germline loops: CDR1 MNHEY, CDR2 SVGAGI.

V is TRBV15 and J is TRBJ2-7; 8 nucleotides agree with TRBD2. Germline V gives CDR1 LNHNV, CDR2 YYDKDF (reference sequence). This CDR3 is built from 15 residues. The J segment lost 6 bases and the V segment lost 5 bases, leaving 12 bases of the junction unmatched. The chain's CDR3 is CATSVPLAGGGEQYF. The CDR3 region has the DNA TGTGCCACCAGCGTCCCCCTGGCGGGAGGCGGCGAGCAGTACTTC.

The chain has TRBV14 and TRBJ2-1; 7 bases are a match to TRBD2. Germline lookup yields CDR1 SGHDN and CDR2 FVKESK. The CDR3 sequence is 15 residues long. V lost 1 base and J lost 7; bases outside the gene matches: 7. CDR3 sequence (DNA): TGTGCCAGCAGCCAAGTCAAGGGAGGGTTTAATGAGCAGTTCTTC. Its protein product is CASSQVKGGFNEQFF.